The 3 T cell receptor beta chains below were found in one sample sequenced in a study of blood T cells in healthy people across ages. Primers used in a second PCR of about 6 to 11 cycles were a sample-barcoded 5' primer and a J-beta primer mix. Using its own MiXCR run on the 5' RACE reads, TCRdb lists one record per CDR3 protein. The table records about 570,000 distinct CDR3 sequences, 27% of them present only once. Specimen: blood. The receptors derive from a woman between 70 and 85 years old in good health.

The chain combines TRBV6-5 with TRBJ2-3; D may match TRBD1 or TRBD2 (5 bases each). There are 18 residues in the CDR3. The V end was cut by 0 bases, the J end by 2 bases, with 18 bases between. From germline, CDR1 is MNHEY and CDR2 SVGAGI. CDR3 amino acids: CASSYSKRGKGYTDTQYF. DNA for the CDR3: TGTGCCAGCAGTTACTCGAAACGGGGAAAGGGGTACACAGATACGCAGTATTTT.

The J gene is TRBJ1-4, the V gene TRBV7-2; 8 bases are shared with TRBD1. This CDR3 spans 15 amino acids. V trimming: 4 bases; J trimming: 5 bases; junction bases outside the gene matches: 6. Germline loops: CDR1 SGHTA, CDR2 FQGNSA. The chain's CDR3 is CASSSHRGGNEKLFF. In DNA form, the CDR3 reads TGTGCCAGCAGCTCGCACAGGGGGGGGAATGAAAAACTGTTTTTT.

As regards this clonotype: Because the CDR3 is missing its conserved closing phenylalanine or tryptophan, this is likely a read error. The rearrangement links TRBV7-9 to TRBJ2-3, with 7 bases lining up with TRBD1. Germline V gene lookup returns CDR1 SEHNR and CDR2 FQNEAQ (reference sequence). The V segment lost 8 bases and the J segment 0 bases; nucleotides outside the gene matches: 2. The CDR3 runs to 13 residues. The CDR3 DNA follows: TGTGCCAGCCTGGGACAGAGCACAGATACGCAGTATCTT. It codes for CASLGQSTDTQYL.